The entry below gives a single T cell receptor (beta chain) sequence along with its context. Its antigen remains unidentified. Within one base of it there is no much larger clone, and no base qualities were kept. This entry is derived from a study of blood T cell repertoires in COVID-19 (TCRdb year 2020). Regarding the complete study: Samples from collaborators originated in the United States, Italy and Spain and spanned both the acute and convalescent phases of COVID-19. The sample metadata nearly always contained a de-identified subject ID, COVID-19 status, age in years and sex. Deeply sampled blood TCRbeta repertoires from subjects exposed to, actively infected with, or recovered from COVID-19 were included in the dataset. The samples were drawn from two sources: the first 160 participants of the ongoing ImmuneRACE study, and 1,000 to 1,500 subjects contributed by 6 global collaborators. The material from the prospective study consisted of cDNA or gDNA derived from T cells, B-cell-depleted T cells, or PBMCs. Where available, HLA class I and class II types were taken from metadata supplied by the sample provider and were not determined by assay-based typing. The repertoires were released in a freely available public database intended as a resource for research on the immune response to SARS-CoV-2.

The immunoSEQ Assay, a bias-controlled multiplex PCR, was used to amplify TCRbeta CDR3 regions from genomic DNA. As for how the authors treated the data: The number of nucleated cells in each sample was estimated from the amplification of reference gene primers within the assay. To quantify the absolute abundance of each unique TCRbeta CDR3 rearrangement, sequence reads were collapsed and filtered. For each sample, productive Simpson clonality was calculated as the square root of Simpson's diversity index over productive rearrangements. TCRdb provides this immuneACCESS table in a form limited to in-frame rearrangements. Some clones are lacking; in checked studies, under half of them reflect an unresolved V gene, and why the rest are absent is not known. V and J calls and clone size are those listed in that table; D and trimming were worked out from the DNA. The sample has approximately 220,000 clones on record, over 80% of them singletons. The ten biggest clones cover roughly 2.6% of the sample.

Participants in the prospective study were enrolled through a virtual design, were aged roughly 18 to 100 years, and lived in approximately 25 United States geographic areas. In the prospective study, participants were assigned to cohorts based on the clinical history participants reported in a screening survey and a study questionnaire. In the prospective study, whole blood, serum and a nasopharyngeal or oropharyngeal swab were collected from each participant by mobile phlebotomists. Prospective study participants could optionally give additional blood draws and questionnaires over an approximately 2-month period. Prospective study blood samples were shipped either frozen or at room temperature before DNA extraction. Per the germline V gene (reference sequence), LNHDA is the CDR1 and SQIVND is the CDR2. The CDR3 has 15 amino acids, counting the end cysteine and phenylalanine. The entry retains the CDR3 DNA only, 45 bases that are in frame from base 1. Relative to germline, V is 4 bases shorter and J is 4 bases shorter, with 16 bases between their ends.

What the research found in general, with its limitations: The quantity of clinical and demographic metadata differed by source and by participant and was supplied without curation.

The sequence was obtained from a woman in her twenties or thirties with acute COVID-19. The sample was PBMCs or T cells enriched from blood (not recorded which). The sequence joins TRBV19 to TRBJ2-5; TRBD1 could be the D gene, as 6 bases match. The DNA reads as follows: TGTGCCAGTAGTAACCAACAGGGAGAAGGAGAGACCCAGTACTTC. This translates into CASSNQQGEGETQYF.